These 4 T cell receptor beta chains came from one sample sequenced in a study of CD8+ T cells in alopecia areata. The sequencing template was cDNA reverse transcribed from extracted RNA. Data came from immunoSEQ multiplex PCR; TCRdb stores just in-frame clones and leaves some out. The sample shows 200,000 to 250,000 clones, 57% of them seen only once. The sample was CD4+ T cells sorted from blood, taken at week 0. The receptor source for this set is a human donor with alopecia areata.

The chain has TRBV25-1 and TRBJ1-3; 11 positions match TRBD1. This CDR3 has 16 amino acids. Germline CDR1 reads MGHDK; CDR2 reads SYGVNS. Trimming cost V 2 bases and J 3 bases; bases outside gene matches: 3. CDR3 in amino acids: CASSEIGTGGGNTIYF. The CDR3, as DNA: TGTGCCAGCAGTGAAATAGGGACAGGGGGTGGAAACACCATATATTTT. The full variable domain, rest sourced from reference TRBV25-1 and TRBJ1-3, is EADIYQTPRYLVIGTGKKITLECSQTMGHDKMYWYQQDPGMELHLIHYSYGVNSTEKGDLSSESTVSRIRTEHFPLTLESARPSHTSQYLCASSEIGTGGGNTIYFGEGSWLTVV.

This clone was observed a few times. This specimen includes other DNA sequences encoding the same CDR3. CDR3: CSVGQMNTEAFF. In DNA, the CDR3 is TGCAGCGTTGGCCAGATGAACACTGAAGCTTTCTTT. V and J are TRBV29-1 and TRBJ1-1; no firm D call. Trimming removed 4 bases at V and 0 bases at J, with 6 bases between. Germline V gene data show CDR1 as SQVTM and CDR2 as ANQGSEA. The CDR3 has 12 residues.

This rearrangement joins TRBV10-3 to TRBJ1-4; possibly TRBD1 for D (5 bases). There are 13 residues in the CDR3. Per germline, CDR1 ENHRY and CDR2 SYGVKD. CDR3 amino acids: CASGGELGEKLFF. The CDR3 nucleotides read TGTGCATCGGGAGGGGAGTTAGGTGAAAAACTGTTTTTT.

The V call is TRBV18, the J call TRBJ1-1; D perhaps matches TRBD1 (5 bases). CDR3 length: 17 amino acids. V lost 6 bases to trimming and J lost 1 base, with 21 bases between them. CDR1 KGHSH and CDR2 LQKENI come from the germline V gene. For the CDR3, the DNA is TGTGCCAGCTCCACAACCGGGGCTCTGACTTCGAACACTGAAGCTTTCTTT. This encodes CASSTTGALTSNTEAFF.